Below are 19 T cell receptor beta chains sequenced from a single sample in a study of T-cell reconstitution after alpha-beta-depleted transplantation in children. Preparing the TCRbeta library involved the use of unique molecular identifiers. Via MiXCR, TCRdb re-called the PCR reads, giving one row per CDR3 protein. The sample lists about a million distinct CDR3 sequences, roughly 29% occurring once. This specimen consisted of PBMCs, mostly from graft donor cells, obtained 360 days after TCRalphabeta/CD19-depleted stem cell transplant. The receptors were sampled from a boy under two years old who had a stem cell transplant for SCID, so the T cells may come from the graft donor.

This clonotype was observed a single time. V is TRBV4-3 and J is TRBJ2-1; D may be TRBD1 or TRBD2 (5 bases each). Germline values: CDR1 LGHNA, CDR2 YSLEER. The CDR3 consists of 19 residues. Trimming took off 0 bases at V and 0 bases at J, with 18 bases between the two ends. The DNA for the CDR3 is TGCGCCAGCAGCCAAGACGTGCGCCGGGACCGATACTCCTACAATGAGCAGTTCTTC. Residues: CASSQDVRRDRYSYNEQFF.

The chain recombines TRBV10-2 with TRBJ2-7; D possibly corresponds to TRBD2 (6 bases). The V and J ends lost 8 bases and 3 bases respectively, with 14 bases between them. Germline loops: CDR1 WSHSY, CDR2 SAAADI. CDR3 size: 13 residues. As DNA, the CDR3 is TGCGCCAGCCCGACGGGGGACGTCTACGAGCAGTACTTC. Translated, it gives CASPTGDVYEQYF.

V usage is TRBV7-8 and J usage is TRBJ2-1; 8 bases are a match to TRBD2. From germline, CDR1 is SGHVS and CDR2 FQNEAQ. The V gene end was trimmed by 7 bases and the J gene end by 5 bases; junction bases not matched to a gene: 10. CDR3 length: 15 amino acids. CDR3: CASNLLAGLNNEQFF. Here the CDR3 DNA reads TGTGCCAGCAATCTTCTAGCGGGCCTAAACAATGAGCAGTTCTTC. Full variable domain (outside the CDR3, taken from reference TRBV7-8 and TRBJ2-1): GAGVSQSPRYKVAKRGQDVALRCDPISGHVSLFWYQQALGQGPEFLTYFQNEAQLDKSGLPSDRFFAERPEGSVSTLKIQRTQQEDSAVYLCASNLLAGLNNEQFFGPGTRLTVL.

This clonotype was seen many times. The chain couples TRBV2 to TRBJ2-2; a weak D match, TRBD2 (6 bases). Trimming removed 4 bases at V and 0 bases at J, with 12 bases between. The length of the CDR3 is 16 residues. CDR1 is SNHLY and CDR2 is FYNNEI in the germline V gene. The CDR3 region is CASSVGGASNTGELFF. The CDR3 DNA reads TGTGCCAGCAGTGTCGGAGGGGCCTCGAACACCGGGGAGCTGTTTTTT.

This chain connects TRBV20-1 to TRBJ2-3, with TRBD2 matching over 11 bases. This CDR3 is 14 amino acids long. After removal of 6 bases from V and 5 bases from J, the junction contained 7 bases not matched to a gene. Germline CDR1 is DFQATT and CDR2 is SNEGSKA (reference sequence). The CDR3 region is CSALLAGGRDTQYF. CDR3 in DNA: TGCAGTGCCCTCCTAGCGGGGGGCCGAGATACGCAGTATTTT.

This clonotype has at least ten counts. The chain is built from TRBV12-3 or TRBV12-4 and TRBJ2-7, with TRBD2 matching over 8 bases. The CDR3 is 16 residues long. J gave up 4 bases and V 5 bases, and 13 bases lay outside the gene matches. The CDR3 sequence: CASSPIPGGGRYEQYF. DNA for the CDR3: TGTGCCAGCAGTCCTATCCCGGGGGGGGGACGTTACGAGCAGTACTTC.

The chain uses TRBV7-2 and TRBJ2-7, with TRBD2 identical over 8 bases. CDR3 size: 15 residues. Trimming took 6 bases from V and 6 from J; bases not matched to a gene: 13. The germline gives CDR1 SGHTA, CDR2 FQGNSA. CDR3 protein: CASSSTGTRNSEQYF. The CDR3 bases are TGTGCCAGCAGTTCTACCGGGACTAGAAATTCCGAGCAGTACTTC.

The table lists this clonotype with a few counts. The rearrangement joins TRBV12-3 or TRBV12-4 to TRBJ1-4; no clear D gene. V lost 6 bases and J 8 bases, leaving 19 bases between the germline ends. CDR3 size: 15 residues. DNA of the CDR3: TGTGCCAGCAGCCCCCCCAGACCCAAAATGGAAAAACTGTTTTTT. Its protein is CASSPPRPKMEKLFF.

This clonotype was observed a few times. This rearrangement joins TRBV28 to TRBJ2-4; D remains unclear. V lost 6 bases and J 0 bases, leaving 9 bases between the germline ends. This CDR3 has 14 amino acids. Germline lookup yields CDR1 MDHEN and CDR2 SYDVKM. The CDR3: CASSLSIAKNIQYF. The CDR3, as DNA: TGTGCCAGCAGCCTCTCGATAGCCAAAAACATTCAGTACTTC.

There are many counts of this clonotype. The chain uses TRBV5-1 and TRBJ2-1; D call uncertain. CDR1 is SGHRS and CDR2 is YFSETQ in the germline V gene. Trimming left V 4 bases short and J 9 bases short, with 17 bases between. The CDR3 consists of 14 residues. CDR3 amino acids: CASSPSMHRSEQFF. CDR3 sequence (DNA): TGCGCCAGCAGCCCGTCTATGCATCGTAGTGAGCAGTTCTTC.

The J gene is TRBJ2-5, the V gene TRBV5-6; perhaps TRBD2 as D (7 bases). With 0 bases removed from V and 5 bases from J, the gap between germline ends came to 14 bases. There are 15 residues in the CDR3. Germline V gives CDR1 SGHDT, CDR2 YYEEEE. CDR3 in DNA: TGTGCCAGCAGCTTGGAACGGGGGGCCGGGGAGACCCAGTACTTC. This encodes CASSLERGAGETQYF. The full variable domain, with the rest looked up from reference TRBV5-6 and TRBJ2-5, is DAGVTQSPTHLIKTRGQQVTLRCSPKSGHDTVSWYQQALGQGPQFIFQYYEEEERQRGNFPDRFSGHQFPNYSSELNVNALLLGDSALYLCASSLERGAGETQYFGPGTRLLVL.

The table lists this clonotype with a few counts. This chain joins TRBV20-1 and TRBJ2-1; 10 nucleotides match TRBD2. The germline CDR1 and CDR2 sequences are DFQATT and SNEGSKA (reference sequence). There are 17 residues in the CDR3. V was clipped by 0 bases and J by 4 bases; unmatched bases: 9. The CDR3 DNA is TGCAGTGCTAGAGATCTGGGTAGCGGGGGGCCGTACAATGAGCAGTTCTTC. Protein product: CSARDLGSGGPYNEQFF.

The rearrangement links TRBV12-3 or TRBV12-4 to TRBJ2-3; TRBD2 agrees at 11 bases. With 3 bases clipped from V and 4 bases from J, the junction kept 3 bases outside the gene matches. This CDR3 comprises 15 residues. The chain's CDR3 is CASSFTSGGSDTQYF. The CDR3 DNA follows: TGTGCCAGCAGTTTCACTAGCGGGGGCTCAGATACGCAGTATTTT.

This clonotype was detected only a few times. This chain uses TRBV24-1 with TRBJ2-7; 11 bases are shared with TRBD1. CDR1 KGHDR and CDR2 SFDVKD come from the germline V gene. V was clipped by 8 bases and J by 5 bases; unmatched bases: 10. There are 15 residues in the CDR3. The CDR3 nucleotides are TGTGCCACCATCACGGACAGGGGGCGCGTCGACGAGCAGTACTTC. This sequence encodes CATITDRGRVDEQYF.

CDR3: CASSSGGADNEQFF. As DNA, the CDR3 is TGCGCCAGCAGCTCCGGGGGGGCCGACAATGAGCAGTTCTTC. This rearrangement joins TRBV5-1 to TRBJ2-1; 8 bases map to TRBD2. The V gene's germline CDR1 is SGHRS and CDR2 YFSETQ. V shed 3 bases, J shed 5 bases, and the junction held 4 bases outside the gene matches. The CDR3 length is 14 residues.

This chain connects TRBV5-1 to TRBJ2-1; D is possibly TRBD1 (6 bases). V was pared by 4 bases and J by 3 bases, with 17 bases between. Germline V gene sequence: CDR1 SGHRS, CDR2 YFSETQ. CDR3 size: 16 residues. The CDR3 sequence is CASSGRGARGYNEQFF. For the CDR3, the DNA is TGCGCCAGCAGCGGAAGGGGCGCCAGGGGCTACAATGAGCAGTTCTTC.

This clonotype came up a few times. The chain combines TRBV15 with TRBJ2-7; no clear D gene. Germline loops: CDR1 LNHNV, CDR2 YYDKDF (reference sequence). The CDR3 is 15 residues long. V shed 0 bases and J shed 4 bases, with 13 bases lying between them. The CDR3 loop reads CATSRDPLDMYEQYF. The CDR3 DNA sequence: TGTGCCACCAGCAGAGATCCTTTAGACATGTACGAGCAGTACTTC. The complete variable domain, with remaining parts taken from reference TRBV15 and TRBJ2-7, reads DAMVIQNPRYQVTQFGKPVTLSCSQTLNHNVMYWYQQKSSQAPKLLFHYYDKDFNNEADTPDNFQSRRPNTSFCFLDIRSPGLGDTAMYLCATSRDPLDMYEQYFGPGTRLTVT.

The chain links TRBV6-1 to TRBJ1-2, with TRBD1 as a possible D gene (5 bases). Trimming took 0 bases from V and 5 from J, leaving 10 bases between them. The length of the CDR3 is 14 residues. Germline CDR1 reads MNHNS; CDR2 reads SASEGT. The CDR3 DNA follows: TGTGCCAGCAGTGAAGCGGGCAGGGTATATGGCTACACCTTC. Translated, it gives CASSEAGRVYGYTF.

The chain has TRBV27 and TRBJ2-3; 7 bases fit TRBD1. The CDR3 runs 18 residues. V dropped 5 bases and J dropped 1; count of bases not matched to a gene: 15. Germline V gene sequence: CDR1 MNHEY, CDR2 SMNVEV (reference sequence). For the CDR3, the DNA is TGTGCCAGCAGTGCCCGACAGGGAAGGGGCCCTCGCACAGATACGCAGTATTTT. Its protein product is CASSARQGRGPRTDTQYF.